What follows describes a single TCR beta chain. Its matching antigen is unknown. The data are from a study of cytomegalovirus exposure and HLA in healthy donors. The wider study: From about 179 million T cells, an earlier analysis saw 117 million unique TCR beta sequences. Regarding the study as a whole: Common viral pathogens seemed to be connected with several of the most significant clusters, according to a later analysis. The study had only CMV serostatus as immune exposure information.

The PCR made use of 60 Vbeta and 13 Jbeta primers. Measured with immunoSEQ multiplex PCR; TCRdb has only the in-frame clones, and not every one. The profile shows about 120,000 clones, 74% of them singletons. V lost 4 bases, J lost 7 bases, and 16 bases lay in between. The CDR3 loop spans 14 amino acids. Germline loops: CDR1 SNHLY, CDR2 FYNNEI. The sequencing input was PBMCs. This chain uses TRBV2 with TRBJ1-1; perhaps TRBD1 as D (6 bases). The TCR comes from a human donor in good health. Here the CDR3 DNA reads TGTGCCAGCAGTGGGACAAGAGGACAGAGTGAAGCTTTCTTT. Residues: CASSGTRGQSEAFF.